The present TCR beta chain was sequenced within a study of T cell changes during pregnancy in multiple sclerosis. Germline loops: CDR1 SNHLY, CDR2 FYNNEI. With 4 bases removed from V and 5 bases from J, the gap between germline ends came to 17 bases. The CDR3 is 15 residues long. This clone was detected a few times. The method was immunoSEQ multiplex PCR; TCRdb's version includes in-frame clones alone and lacks a portion of them. The table lists about 93,000 clones, over 80% of them singletons, with around 2% in the top ten. This TCR came from a female donor with multiple sclerosis, enrolled in a pregnancy study. The sequences come from peripheral blood, collected after pregnancy. The chain links TRBV2 to TRBJ1-2; possibly TRBD1 for D (6 bases). Written as DNA, the CDR3 is TGTGCCAGCAGTGCCACGGGGGGCGCGTGGTATGGCTACACCTTC. Residues: CASSATGGAWYGYTF. Complete variable domain (other parts from reference TRBV2 and TRBJ1-2): EPEVTQTPSHQVTQMGQEVILRCVPISNHLYFYWYRQILGQKVEFLVSFYNNEISEKSEIFDDQFSVERPDGSNFTLKIRSTKLEDSAMYFCASSATGGAWYGYTFGSGTRLTVV.